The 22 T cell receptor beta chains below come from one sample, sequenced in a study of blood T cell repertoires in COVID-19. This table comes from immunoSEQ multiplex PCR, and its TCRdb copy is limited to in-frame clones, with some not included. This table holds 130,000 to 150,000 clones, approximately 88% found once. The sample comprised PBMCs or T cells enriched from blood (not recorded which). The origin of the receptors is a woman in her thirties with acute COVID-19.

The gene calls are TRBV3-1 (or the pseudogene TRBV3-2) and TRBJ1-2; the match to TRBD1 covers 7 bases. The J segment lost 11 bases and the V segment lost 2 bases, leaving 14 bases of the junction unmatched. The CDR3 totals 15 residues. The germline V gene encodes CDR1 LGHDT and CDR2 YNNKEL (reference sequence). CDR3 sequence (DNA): TGTGCCAGCAGCCAAATGTGGACAGGAGGCTCGGGATACACCTTC. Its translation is CASSQMWTGGSGYTF.

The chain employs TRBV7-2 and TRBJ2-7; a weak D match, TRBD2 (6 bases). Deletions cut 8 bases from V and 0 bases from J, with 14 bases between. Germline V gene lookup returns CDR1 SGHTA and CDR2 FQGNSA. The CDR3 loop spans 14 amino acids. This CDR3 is CASGGSSSSYEQYF. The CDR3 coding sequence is TGTGCCAGCGGAGGGAGCTCTTCCTCCTACGAGCAGTACTTC.

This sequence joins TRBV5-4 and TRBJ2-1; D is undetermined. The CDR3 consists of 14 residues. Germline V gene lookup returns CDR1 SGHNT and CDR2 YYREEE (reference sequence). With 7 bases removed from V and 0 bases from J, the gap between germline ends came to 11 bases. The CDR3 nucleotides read TGTGCCAGCGCTAGAGAAAGCTCCTACAATGAGCAGTTCTTC. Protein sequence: CASARESSYNEQFF.

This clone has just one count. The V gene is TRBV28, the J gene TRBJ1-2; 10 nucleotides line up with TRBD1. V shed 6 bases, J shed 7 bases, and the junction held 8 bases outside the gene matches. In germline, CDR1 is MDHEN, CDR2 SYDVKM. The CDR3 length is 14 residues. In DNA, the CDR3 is TGTGCCAGCAGCTCCGGGACAGGGGCCTTTGGCTACACCTTC. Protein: CASSSGTGAFGYTF.

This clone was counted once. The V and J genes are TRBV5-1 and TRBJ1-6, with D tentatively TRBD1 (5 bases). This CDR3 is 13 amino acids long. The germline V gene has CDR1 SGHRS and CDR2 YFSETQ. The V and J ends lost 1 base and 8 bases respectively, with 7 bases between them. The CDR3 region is CASSLKGDSPLHF. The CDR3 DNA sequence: TGCGCCAGCAGCTTGAAAGGGGATTCACCCCTCCACTTT. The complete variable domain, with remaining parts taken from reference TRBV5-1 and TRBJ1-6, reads KAGVTQTPRYLIKTRGQQVTLSCSPISGHRSVSWYQQTPGQGLQFLFEYFSETQRNKGNFPGRFSGRQFSNSRSEMNVSTLELGDSALYLCASSLKGDSPLHFGNGTRLTVT.

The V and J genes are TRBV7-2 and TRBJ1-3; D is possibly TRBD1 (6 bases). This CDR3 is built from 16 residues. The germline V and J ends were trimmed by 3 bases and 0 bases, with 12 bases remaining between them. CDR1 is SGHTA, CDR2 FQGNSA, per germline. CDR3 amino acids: CASSLARGFSGNTIYF. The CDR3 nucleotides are TGTGCCAGCAGCTTGGCCAGGGGTTTCTCTGGAAACACCATATATTTT.

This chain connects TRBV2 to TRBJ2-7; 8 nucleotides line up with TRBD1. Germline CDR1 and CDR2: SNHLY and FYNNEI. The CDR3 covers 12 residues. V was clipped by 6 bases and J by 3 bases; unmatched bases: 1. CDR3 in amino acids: CASSDRGYEQYF. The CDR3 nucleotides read TGTGCCAGCAGCGACAGGGGCTACGAGCAGTACTTC.

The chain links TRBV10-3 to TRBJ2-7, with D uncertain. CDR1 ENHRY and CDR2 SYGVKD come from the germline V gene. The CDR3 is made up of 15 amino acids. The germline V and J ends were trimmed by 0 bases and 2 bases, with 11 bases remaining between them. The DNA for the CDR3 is TGTGCCATCAGTGAGTCGGCACAGTCTCCCTACGAGCAGTACTTC. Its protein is CAISESAQSPYEQYF.

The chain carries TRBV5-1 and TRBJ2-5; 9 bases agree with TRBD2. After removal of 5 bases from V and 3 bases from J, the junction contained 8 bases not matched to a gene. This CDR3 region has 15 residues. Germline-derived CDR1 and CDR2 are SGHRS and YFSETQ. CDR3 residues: CASSPLAGGEETQYF. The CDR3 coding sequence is TGCGCCAGCAGTCCACTCGCGGGAGGGGAAGAGACCCAGTACTTC. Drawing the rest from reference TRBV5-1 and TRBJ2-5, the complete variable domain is KAGVTQTPRYLIKTRGQQVTLSCSPISGHRSVSWYQQTPGQGLQFLFEYFSETQRNKGNFPGRFSGRQFSNSRSEMNVSTLELGDSALYLCASSPLAGGEETQYFGPGTRLLVL.

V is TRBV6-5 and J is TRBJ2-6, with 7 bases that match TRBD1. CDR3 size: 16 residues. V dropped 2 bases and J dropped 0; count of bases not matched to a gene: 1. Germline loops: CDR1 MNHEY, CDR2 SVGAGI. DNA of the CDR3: TGTGCCAGCAGTTACCGGACAGGCTCTGGGGCCAACGTCCTGACTTTC. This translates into CASSYRTGSGANVLTF.

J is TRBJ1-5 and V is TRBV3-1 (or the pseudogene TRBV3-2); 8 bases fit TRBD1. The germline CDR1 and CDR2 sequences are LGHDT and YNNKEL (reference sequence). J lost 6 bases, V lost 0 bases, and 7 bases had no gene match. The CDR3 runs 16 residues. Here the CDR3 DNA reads TGTGCCAGCAGCCAAGATGGTGGACAGGGTCGTCAGCCCCAGCATTTT. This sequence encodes CASSQDGGQGRQPQHF.

This CDR3 reads CASSPNTGGSGNTIYF. In DNA, the CDR3 is TGCGCCAGCAGCCCCAACACAGGGGGCTCTGGAAACACCATATATTTT. The rearrangement uses TRBV4-3 and TRBJ1-3; 8 nucleotides line up with TRBD1. Germline V gene sequence: CDR1 LGHNA, CDR2 YSLEER. The CDR3 is 16 amino acids. The V segment lost 4 bases and the J segment 0 bases; nucleotides outside the gene matches: 5.

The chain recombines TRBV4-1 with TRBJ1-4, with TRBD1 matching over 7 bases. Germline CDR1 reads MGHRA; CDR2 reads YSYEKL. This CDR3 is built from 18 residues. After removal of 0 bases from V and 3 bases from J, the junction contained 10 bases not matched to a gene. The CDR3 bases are TGCGCCAGCAGCCAAGATCCCTCGACAGGGCGCGCTAATGAAAAACTGTTTTTT. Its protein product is CASSQDPSTGRANEKLFF.

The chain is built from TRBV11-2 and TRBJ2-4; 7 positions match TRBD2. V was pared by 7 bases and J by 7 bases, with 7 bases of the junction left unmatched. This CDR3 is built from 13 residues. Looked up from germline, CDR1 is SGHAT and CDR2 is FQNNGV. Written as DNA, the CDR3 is TGTGCCAGCACCCCAACCGGGAGGAACATTCAGTACTTC. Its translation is CASTPTGRNIQYF.

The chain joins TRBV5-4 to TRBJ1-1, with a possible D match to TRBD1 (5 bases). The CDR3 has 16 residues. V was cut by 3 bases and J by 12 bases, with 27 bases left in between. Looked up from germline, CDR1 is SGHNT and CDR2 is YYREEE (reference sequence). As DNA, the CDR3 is TGTGCCAGCAGCTGGGGTGGTCCAGGGCCGGCCTTAGGAACTTTCTTT. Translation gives CASSWGGPGPALGTFF.

The CDR3 bases are TGTGCCAGCAGTTCGACTTTGAGGACTGAAGCTTTCTTT. Protein sequence: CASSSTLRTEAFF. V and J are TRBV27 and TRBJ1-1; the D is unclear. CDR1 MNHEY and CDR2 SMNVEV come from the germline V gene (reference sequence). The ends were cut back, 4 bases at V and 5 bases at J, with 11 bases in the middle. This CDR3 is 13 amino acids long.

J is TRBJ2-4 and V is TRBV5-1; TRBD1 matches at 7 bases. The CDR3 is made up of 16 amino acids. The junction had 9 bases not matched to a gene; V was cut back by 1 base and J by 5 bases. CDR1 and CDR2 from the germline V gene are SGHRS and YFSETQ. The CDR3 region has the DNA TGCGCCAGCAGCTTGATCCCCGGACAGGCACAAAACATTCAGTACTTC. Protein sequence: CASSLIPGQAQNIQYF.

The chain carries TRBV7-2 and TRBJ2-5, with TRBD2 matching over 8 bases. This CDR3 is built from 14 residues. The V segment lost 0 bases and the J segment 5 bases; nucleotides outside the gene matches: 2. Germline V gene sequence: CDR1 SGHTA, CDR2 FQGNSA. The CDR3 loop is CASSLAGGRETQYF. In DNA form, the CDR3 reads TGTGCCAGCAGCTTAGCGGGCGGGAGGGAGACCCAGTACTTC. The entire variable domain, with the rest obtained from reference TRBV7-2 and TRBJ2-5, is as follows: GAGVSQSPSNKVTEKGKDVELRCDPISGHTALYWYRQSLGQGLEFLIYFQGNSAPDKSGLPSDRFSAERTGGSVSTLTIQRTQQEDSAVYLCASSLAGGRETQYFGPGTRLLVL.

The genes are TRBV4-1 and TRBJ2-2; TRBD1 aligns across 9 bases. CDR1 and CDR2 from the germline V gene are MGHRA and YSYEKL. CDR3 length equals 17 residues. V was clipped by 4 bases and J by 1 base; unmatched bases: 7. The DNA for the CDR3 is TGCGCCAGCAGCCTTATGGCGGGACAGGGGAACACCGGGGAGCTGTTTTTT. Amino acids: CASSLMAGQGNTGELFF.

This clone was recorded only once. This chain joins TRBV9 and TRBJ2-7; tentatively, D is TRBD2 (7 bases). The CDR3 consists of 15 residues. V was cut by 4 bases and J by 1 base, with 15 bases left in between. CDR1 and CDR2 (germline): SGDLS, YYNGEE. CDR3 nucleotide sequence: TGTGCCAGCAGCCCGGGGGGCGGGCTGTCCTACGAGCAGTACTTC. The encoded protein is CASSPGGGLSYEQYF.

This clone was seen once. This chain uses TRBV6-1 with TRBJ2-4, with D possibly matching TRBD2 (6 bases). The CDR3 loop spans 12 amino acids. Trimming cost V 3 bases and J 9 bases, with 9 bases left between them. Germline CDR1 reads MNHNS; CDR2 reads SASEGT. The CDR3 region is CASSDWGGIQYF. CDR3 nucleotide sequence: TGTGCCAGCAGTGATTGGGGAGGCATTCAGTACTTC.

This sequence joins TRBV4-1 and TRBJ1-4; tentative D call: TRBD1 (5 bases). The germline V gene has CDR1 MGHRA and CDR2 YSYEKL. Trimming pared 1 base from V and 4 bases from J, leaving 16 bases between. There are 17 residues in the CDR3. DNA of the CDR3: TGCGCCAGCAGCCAAGGCCGGCTGGGGGGGATTAATGAAAAACTGTTTTTT. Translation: CASSQGRLGGINEKLFF.